This is a list of T cell receptor beta chains from one sample in a study of cytomegalovirus exposure and HLA in healthy donors. The repertoire was sequenced with immunoSEQ multiplex PCR; TCRdb's copy has only in-frame clones and lacks some. Among around 90,000 clones listed, approximately 60% were seen once. The sample taken for sequencing was PBMCs. The source of these receptors is a woman aged 50 to 60 in good health and CMV-seropositive. Both conserved end residues are part of each CDR3. Each record gives: D gene, V gene, clone size, J gene, CDR3 DNA, CDR3 protein. The D gene is left open where the match is weak. Size tells how often a clone was seen (once, few, many) or the class of an expanded clone, and some rows leave it out.

>TRBD1|TRBV28|NA|TRBJ1-3
TGTGCCGTTTCACAGGGGGTTGGCTCTGGAAACACCATATATTTT
CAVSQGVGSGNTIYF
>NA|TRBV18|few|TRBJ1-2
TGTGCCAGCTCACCAACAGGGTCCCCTAACTATGGCTACACCTTC
CASSPTGSPNYGYTF
>TRBD1|TRBV6-5|NA|TRBJ2-7
TGTGCCAGCAGTTACTCCCCAGGGGGAATTGGCGAGCAGTACTTC
CASSYSPGGIGEQYF
>NA|TRBV30|once|TRBJ1-2
TGTGCCTCTAAAGGACAGCTTTATGGCTACACCTTC
CASKGQLYGYTF
>NA|TRBV2|NA|TRBJ2-1
TGTGCCAGCAGTGCACAGACACTGCAGTTCTTC
CASSAQTLQFF
>NA|TRBV5-1|NA|TRBJ2-5
TGCGCCAGCAGCTTGGCTGGGGGCGAGGAGACCCAGTACTTC
CASSLAGGEETQYF
>TRBD1|TRBV5-1|NA|TRBJ1-1
TGCGCCAGCAGCGTTGGACAGGGGGCTGTGACTGAAGCTTTCTTT
CASSVGQGAVTEAFF
>NA|TRBV28|NA|TRBJ2-7
TGTGCCAGCAGTCCTGGGACATTCCTCGACGAGCAGTACTTC
CASSPGTFLDEQYF
>NA|TRBV5-4|NA|TRBJ1-1
TGTGCCAGCAGTTTACAGAACACTGAAGCTTTCTTT
CASSLQNTEAFF
>TRBD2|TRBV27|few|TRBJ2-1
TGTGCCAGCAGTTTAGTCGCGGGGGTGGATGAGCAGTTCTTC
CASSLVAGVDEQFF
>TRBD2|TRBV27|NA|TRBJ2-7
TGTGCCAGCAGTCCTCCGGGGGGGTTCTCCTACGAGCAGTACTTC
CASSPPGGFSYEQYF
>TRBD2|TRBV2|NA|TRBJ2-3
TGTGCCAGTTCCCGTAGCGGGGCCACAGATACGCAGTATTTT
CASSRSGATDTQYF
>NA|TRBV7-8|NA|TRBJ1-2
TGTGCCAGCAGCTTAGTGGCCGGTGGAGGCTATGGCTACACCTTC
CASSLVAGGGYGYTF
>NA|TRBV28|NA|TRBJ1-6
TGTGCCAGCAGTTTATCGGGGGTAGGTAATTCACCCCTCCACTTT
CASSLSGVGNSPLHF
>NA|TRBV9|NA|TRBJ1-1
TGTGCCAGCAGCGTAGAGAACAGTGGGACTGAAGCTTTCTTT
CASSVENSGTEAFF
>NA|TRBV7-8|NA|TRBJ2-1
TGTGCCAGCAGCCCCCGGGGGGACAACAATGAGCAGTTCTTC
CASSPRGDNNEQFF
>TRBD2|TRBV6-5|few|TRBJ2-2
TGTGCCAGCAGTTACTCCGACGGGAGGCCTCCCGGGGAGCTGTTTTTT
CASSYSDGRPPGELFF
>TRBD1|TRBV2|NA|TRBJ2-2
TGTGCCAGCTCTTGGGGACAGGGAACCGGGGAGCTGTTTTTT
CASSWGQGTGELFF
>NA|TRBV6-4|NA|TRBJ1-1
TGTGCCAGCAAGTTCCGGGAAGACACTGAAGCTTTCTTT
CASKFREDTEAFF
>TRBD1|TRBV19|NA|TRBJ2-7
TGTGCCAGTAGTATAGGGCCAGGGGGCTATGGCTACGAGCAGTACTTC
CASSIGPGGYGYEQYF
>NA|TRBV28|few|TRBJ1-2
TGTGCCAGCAGTTTTGTGGCAGTCAACTACACCTTC
CASSFVAVNYTF
>TRBD2|TRBV6-1|NA|TRBJ2-7
TGTGCCAGCAGCTACGGGACTAGCGGCCATTACGAGCAGTACTTC
CASSYGTSGHYEQYF
>NA|TRBV7-6|few|TRBJ2-2
TGTGCCAGCAGCTTAGCAGGGGGTCGAACCGGGGAGCTGTTTTTT
CASSLAGGRTGELFF